The T cell receptor (beta chain) described here comes from a study of control samples from healthy donors and cancer patients. The assay was immunoSEQ multiplex PCR, and TCRdb's table has in-frame clones only and misses some. The sample lists 110,000 to 150,000 clones, about 89% occurring once. The CDR3 is 15 amino acids. The ends were cut back, 2 bases at V and 2 bases at J, with 12 bases in the middle. Germline V gene sequence: CDR1 SEHNR, CDR2 FQNEAQ (reference sequence). The count of this clone is one. This receptor was taken from a man aged 25 to 40 in good health. The chain uses TRBV7-9 and TRBJ2-5; no clear D. Sequenced material: blood. Written as DNA, the CDR3 is TGTGCCAGCAGCTTATTTTTACGTATTCAAGAGACCCAGTACTTC. This codes for CASSLFLRIQETQYF. Drawing the rest from reference TRBV7-9 and TRBJ2-5, the complete variable domain is DTGVSQNPRHKITKRGQNVTFRCDPISEHNRLYWYRQTLGQGPEFLTYFQNEAQLEKSRLLSDRFSAERPKGSFSTLEIQRTEQGDSAMYLCASSLFLRIQETQYFGPGTRLLVL.